The 14 T cell receptor beta chains reported below all come from one sample, sequenced in a study of blood T cell repertoires in COVID-19. Method: immunoSEQ multiplex PCR; TCRdb's copy keeps in-frame clones and lacks some. The sample carries fewer than 300,000 clones, more than 85% recorded once. Sequenced: PBMCs or T cells enriched from blood (not recorded which). These receptors were collected from a man aged 40-55 years who had recovered from COVID-19.

This clone was counted only a few times. The rearrangement links TRBV19 to TRBJ1-6; unclear D gene. Germline CDR1 LNHDA, CDR2 SQIVND (reference sequence). The CDR3 sequence is 12 residues long. Deletions cut 6 bases from V and 10 bases from J, with 10 bases between. The CDR3 spells CASSENLSPLHF. For the CDR3, the DNA is TGTGCCAGTAGCGAAAATCTATCACCCCTCCACTTT.

The chain is built from TRBV20-1 and TRBJ2-7; no clear D. The CDR3 totals 10 residues. Trimming left V 4 bases short and J 7 bases short, with 8 bases between. The V gene's germline CDR1 is DFQATT and CDR2 SNEGSKA (reference sequence). CDR3 region: CSAMGLEQYF. The CDR3 region has the DNA TGCAGTGCTATGGGCCTGGAGCAGTACTTC.

The V and J genes are TRBV5-5 and TRBJ2-5; D is perhaps TRBD2 (5 bases). Trimming left V 4 bases short and J 5 bases short, with 21 bases between. The germline V gene has CDR1 SGHKS and CDR2 YYEKEE (reference sequence). This CDR3 is 16 amino acids long. The CDR3 region has the DNA TGTGCCAGCAGCCGAATTGGTGGGGAGATAGGGGAGACCCAGTACTTC. Protein sequence: CASSRIGGEIGETQYF.

This clone was counted between two and nine times. The chain recombines TRBV7-3 with TRBJ2-7; D is perhaps TRBD2 (6 bases). Germline loops: CDR1 SGHTA, CDR2 FQGTGA. V lost 5 bases to trimming and J lost 0 bases, with 14 bases between them. This CDR3 is built from 15 residues. Here the CDR3 DNA reads TGTGCCAGCAGCCAGGCATCCGGGAGCTCCTACGAGCAGTACTTC. Its translation: CASSQASGSSYEQYF.

This clone has just a few counts. V and J are TRBV7-8 and TRBJ2-7, with TRBD2 matching 7 bases. The germline V gene encodes CDR1 SGHVS and CDR2 FQNEAQ. This CDR3 contains 18 residues. Trimming removed 3 bases from V and 4 bases from J; junction bases left unmatched: 18. The DNA for the CDR3 is TGTGCCAGCAGCTTTAATATTGGGGAGGGGCAAACGGCTTACGAGCAGTACTTC. It codes for CASSFNIGEGQTAYEQYF.

J is TRBJ1-1 and V is TRBV25-1, with a tentative D call TRBD1 (5 bases). Germline assignment: CDR1 MGHDK and CDR2 SYGVNS. The CDR3 contains 12 residues. V was cut by 9 bases and J by 3 bases, with 11 bases left in between. CDR3 residues: CASKAGDTEAFF. Written as DNA, the CDR3 is TGTGCCAGTAAAGCGGGGGACACTGAAGCTTTCTTT.

The CDR3 nucleotides read TGTGCCACCAGGTCCGGGACAGGGTCATTTCAGCCCCAGCATTTT. It is translated as CATRSGTGSFQPQHF. The chain uses TRBV15 and TRBJ1-5; 9 bases map to TRBD1. V shed 6 bases, J shed 6 bases, and the junction held 9 bases outside the gene matches. The CDR3 contains 15 residues. Germline CDR1 and CDR2: LNHNV and YYDKDF (reference sequence).

The gene calls are TRBV28 and TRBJ2-1; D is ambiguous. Germline V gives CDR1 MDHEN, CDR2 SYDVKM. V was cut by 5 bases and J by 0 bases, with 14 bases left in between. CDR3 length: 16 amino acids. DNA of the CDR3: TGTGCCAGCAGTGCAGACTGGGTGAGCTCCTACAATGAGCAGTTCTTC. This codes for CASSADWVSSYNEQFF.

The chain combines TRBV24-1 with TRBJ2-1, with D possibly matching TRBD1 (6 bases). This CDR3 comprises 15 residues. V was cut by 0 bases and J by 8 bases, with 13 bases left in between. CDR1 is KGHDR, CDR2 SFDVKD, per germline. The CDR3 spells CATSDLRAQGDEQFF. The CDR3 DNA sequence: TGTGCCACCAGTGATTTGAGGGCACAGGGAGATGAGCAGTTCTTC.

This sequence joins TRBV9 and TRBJ2-1; 7 nucleotides line up with TRBD1. Germline V gives CDR1 SGDLS, CDR2 YYNGEE. Trimming cost V 3 bases and J 4 bases; bases outside gene matches: 7. The CDR3 is 15 residues long. The CDR3 sequence is CASSAPPGQYNEQFF. Written as DNA, the CDR3 is TGTGCCAGCAGCGCCCCCCCGGGACAGTACAATGAGCAGTTCTTC. Full variable domain (outside the CDR3, taken from reference TRBV9 and TRBJ2-1): DSGVTQTPKHLITATGQRVTLRCSPRSGDLSVYWYQQSLDQGLQFLIQYYNGEERAKGNILERFSAQQFPDLHSELNLSSLELGDSALYFCASSAPPGQYNEQFFGPGTRLTVL.

The rearrangement joins TRBV15 to TRBJ2-7; no clear D. V gave up 5 bases and J gave up 3 bases, with 17 bases separating them. This CDR3 has 15 amino acids. Per the germline V gene, CDR1 is LNHNV and CDR2 is YYDKDF (reference sequence). CDR3 nucleotides: TGTGCCACCAGCGCACCCGAAGGCGGTTACTACGAGCAGTACTTC. This gives the protein CATSAPEGGYYEQYF.

V usage is TRBV19 and J usage is TRBJ1-4; no reliable D call. Trimming removed 8 bases at V and 3 bases at J, with 16 bases between. The CDR3 spans 15 residues. Looked up from germline, CDR1 is LNHDA and CDR2 is SQIVND (reference sequence). The CDR3 sequence: CASRGHPIPNEKLFF. The CDR3 DNA is TGTGCCAGTCGCGGTCACCCGATCCCTAATGAAAAACTGTTTTTT.

The rearrangement uses TRBV4-2 and TRBJ2-2, with D possibly matching TRBD1 (5 bases). Germline CDR1 and CDR2: LGHNA and YNFKEQ. The CDR3 has 12 amino acids. V was pared by 2 bases and J by 9 bases, with 7 bases between. The CDR3 is CASSQSGRELFF. CDR3 nucleotides: TGTGCCAGCAGCCAATCAGGGCGGGAGCTGTTTTTT.

The rearrangement links TRBV19 to TRBJ1-4; 7 bases are shared with TRBD1. Germline values: CDR1 LNHDA, CDR2 SQIVND (reference sequence). V was clipped by 7 bases and J by 8 bases; unmatched bases: 13. The CDR3 has 15 residues. CDR3 bases: TGTGCCAGTATATCATTCCGACAGGGTGAAGAAAAACTGTTTTTT. Amino acids: CASISFRQGEEKLFF. Based on the CDR3 plus reference TRBV19 and TRBJ1-4, the full variable domain is DGGITQSPKYLFRKEGQNVTLSCEQNLNHDAMYWYRQDPGQGLRLIYYSQIVNDFQKGDIAEGYSVSREKKESFPLTVTSAQKNPTAFYLCASISFRQGEEKLFFGSGTQLSVL.